This T cell receptor (beta chain) derives from a study of blood T cell repertoires in COVID-19. Study-wide context: Italy, Spain and the United States were the sources of the convalescent and acute COVID-19 samples. The cDNA or gDNA used as material had been derived from T cells, B-cell-depleted T cells, or PBMCs.

Authors' data handling: The authors estimated nucleated cell counts from reference gene primer amplification. Produced via immunoSEQ multiplex PCR; TCRdb's table is partial and in-frame only. Clonal size and the V and J genes are those of that table, whereas D and trimming came from the DNA. The sample has around 100,000 clones; approximately 80% are singletons. Germline CDR1 reads SQVTM; CDR2 reads ANQGSEA. The ends were cut back, 1 base at V and 0 bases at J, with 8 bases in the middle. This CDR3 is 14 amino acids long. The clonotype comes from a woman in her 70s with acute or convalescent COVID-19. The chain is built from TRBV29-1 and TRBJ2-3; D is perhaps TRBD1 (6 bases). The sequenced material came from peripheral blood. In DNA, the CDR3 is TGCAGCGTTGAAGGGGACATTAGCACAGATACGCAGTATTTT. It specifies CSVEGDISTDTQYF.